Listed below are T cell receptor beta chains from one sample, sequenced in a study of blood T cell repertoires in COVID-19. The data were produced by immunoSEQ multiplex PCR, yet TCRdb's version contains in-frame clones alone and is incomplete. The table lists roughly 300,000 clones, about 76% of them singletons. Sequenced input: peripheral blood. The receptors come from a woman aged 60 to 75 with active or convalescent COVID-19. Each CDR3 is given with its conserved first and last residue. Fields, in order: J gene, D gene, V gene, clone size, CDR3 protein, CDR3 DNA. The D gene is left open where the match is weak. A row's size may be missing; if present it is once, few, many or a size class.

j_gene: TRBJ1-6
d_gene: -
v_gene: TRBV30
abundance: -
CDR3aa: CAWSVPDSLNSPLHF
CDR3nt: TGTGCCTGGAGTGTACCGGACAGTCTAAATTCACCCCTCCACTTT

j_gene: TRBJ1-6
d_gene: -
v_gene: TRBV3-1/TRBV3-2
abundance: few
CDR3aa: CASSLQQSHSPLHF
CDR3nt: TGTGCCAGCAGCCTACAGCAATCTCATTCACCCCTCCACTTT

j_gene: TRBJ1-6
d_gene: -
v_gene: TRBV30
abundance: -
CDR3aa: CAWKERANSPLHF
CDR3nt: TGTGCCTGGAAGGAGCGGGCGAATTCACCCCTCCACTTT

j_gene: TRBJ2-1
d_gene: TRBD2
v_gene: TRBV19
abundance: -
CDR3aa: CASSSLGLAGSRQFF
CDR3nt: TGTGCCAGTAGTTCCCTAGGACTAGCTGGATCGAGGCAGTTCTTC

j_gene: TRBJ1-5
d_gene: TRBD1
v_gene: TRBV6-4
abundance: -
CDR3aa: CASSDSRDRGSQPQHF
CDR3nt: TGTGCCAGCAGTGACTCGAGGGACAGGGGTAGTCAGCCCCAGCATTTT

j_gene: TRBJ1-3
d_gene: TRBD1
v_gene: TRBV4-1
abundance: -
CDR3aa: CASSSMPGQSGNTIYF
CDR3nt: TGCGCCAGCAGCTCAATGCCGGGACAGTCTGGAAACACCATATATTTT

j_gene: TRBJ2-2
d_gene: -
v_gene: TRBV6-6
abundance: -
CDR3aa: CASSPLQGTDTGELFF
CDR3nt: TGTGCCAGCAGTCCCCTACAGGGTACGGACACCGGGGAGCTGTTTTTT

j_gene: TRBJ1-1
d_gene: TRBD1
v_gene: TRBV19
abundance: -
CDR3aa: CASSLRTGIGTEAFF
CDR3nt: TGTGCCAGTAGTCTAAGGACAGGGATCGGCACTGAAGCTTTCTTT

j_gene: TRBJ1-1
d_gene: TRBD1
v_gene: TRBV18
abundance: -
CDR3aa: CASSIGGTGAMNTEAFF
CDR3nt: TGTGCCAGCTCCATCGGCGGGACAGGGGCCATGAACACTGAAGCTTTCTTT

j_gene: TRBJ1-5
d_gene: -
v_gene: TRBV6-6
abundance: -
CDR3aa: CASSGPPGNQPQHF
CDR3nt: TGTGCCAGCAGTGGGCCCCCGGGCAATCAGCCCCAGCATTTT

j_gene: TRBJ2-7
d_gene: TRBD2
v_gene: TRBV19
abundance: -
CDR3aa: CASSKMASGGAYEQYF
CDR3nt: TGTGCCAGTAGTAAGATGGCTAGCGGGGGGGCCTACGAGCAGTACTTC

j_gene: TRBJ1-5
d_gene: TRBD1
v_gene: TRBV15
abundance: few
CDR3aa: CATKGQGAWSNQPQHF
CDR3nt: TGTGCCACCAAGGGGCAGGGGGCGTGGAGCAATCAGCCCCAGCATTTT

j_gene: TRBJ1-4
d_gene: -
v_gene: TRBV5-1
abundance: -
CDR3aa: CASRTTATNEKLFF
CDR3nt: TGCGCCAGCAGGACAACCGCAACTAATGAAAAACTGTTTTTT

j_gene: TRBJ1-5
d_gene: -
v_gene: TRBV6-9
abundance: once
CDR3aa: CASSYESARNQPQHF
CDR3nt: TGTGCCAGCAGTTATGAGTCAGCTAGGAATCAGCCCCAGCATTTT

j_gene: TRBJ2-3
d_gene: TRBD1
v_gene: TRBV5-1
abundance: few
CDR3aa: CASSLGPSGTGGTDTQYF
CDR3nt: TGCGCCAGCAGCTTGGGTCCTTCCGGGACAGGGGGCACAGATACGCAGTATTTT

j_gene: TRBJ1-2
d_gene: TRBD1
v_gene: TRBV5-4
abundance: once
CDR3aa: CASSLRTGDHGYTF
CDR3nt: TGTGCCAGCAGCTTACGGACAGGGGACCATGGCTACACCTTC

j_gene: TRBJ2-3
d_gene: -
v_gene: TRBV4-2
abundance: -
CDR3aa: CASSHTLGTDTQYF
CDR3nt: TGTGCCAGCAGCCACACCCTAGGCACAGATACGCAGTATTTT

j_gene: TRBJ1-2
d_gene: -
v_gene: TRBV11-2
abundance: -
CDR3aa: CASSLGVGWIYGYTF
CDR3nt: TGTGCCAGCAGCTTAGGTGTGGGCTGGATTTATGGCTACACCTTC

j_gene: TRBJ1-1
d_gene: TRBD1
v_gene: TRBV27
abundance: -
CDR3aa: CASSLGQANTEAFF
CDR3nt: TGTGCCAGCAGTTTGGGACAGGCTAACACTGAAGCTTTCTTT

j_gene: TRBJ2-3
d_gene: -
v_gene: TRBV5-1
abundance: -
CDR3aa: CASSLGGLGTDTQYF
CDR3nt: TGCGCCAGCAGCTTAGGGGGTTTGGGCACAGATACGCAGTATTTT

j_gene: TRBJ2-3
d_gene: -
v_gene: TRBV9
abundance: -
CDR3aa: CASSVAQGRTDTQYF
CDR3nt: TGTGCCAGCAGCGTAGCTCAGGGGCGCACAGATACGCAGTATTTT

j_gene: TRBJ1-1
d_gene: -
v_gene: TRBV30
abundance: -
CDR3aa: CACQQNMNTEAFF
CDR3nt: TGTGCCTGCCAACAGAACATGAACACTGAAGCTTTCTTT